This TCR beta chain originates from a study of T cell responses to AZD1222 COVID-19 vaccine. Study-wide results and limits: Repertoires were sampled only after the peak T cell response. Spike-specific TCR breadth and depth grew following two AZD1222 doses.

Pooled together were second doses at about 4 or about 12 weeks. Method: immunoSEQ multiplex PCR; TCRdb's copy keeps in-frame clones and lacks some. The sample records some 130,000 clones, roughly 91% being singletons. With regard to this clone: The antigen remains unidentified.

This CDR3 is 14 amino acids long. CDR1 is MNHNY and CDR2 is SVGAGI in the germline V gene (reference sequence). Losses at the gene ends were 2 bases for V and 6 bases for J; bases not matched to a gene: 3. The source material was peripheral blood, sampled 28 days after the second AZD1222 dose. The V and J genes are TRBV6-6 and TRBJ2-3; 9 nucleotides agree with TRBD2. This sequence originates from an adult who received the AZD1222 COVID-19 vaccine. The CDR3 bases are TGTGCCAGCAGTTACGGAACTAGCGGGGATACGCAGTATTTT. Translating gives CASSYGTSGDTQYF.